This T cell receptor (beta chain) was documented in a study of OX40 agonist ivuxolimab in advanced cancers. Looking at the study overall: While on treatment, patients had intravenous ivuxolimab at 0.01 to 10 mg/kg every 2 weeks. The dose-escalation cohort had hepatocellular carcinoma, melanoma, renal cell or head and neck cancer.

Study results and limitations: It was not determined which antigens were specifically recognized by the peripheral T cells that had undergone clonal expansion.

Data came from immunoSEQ multiplex PCR; TCRdb stores just in-frame clones and leaves some out. The top ten clones hold around 7% of a sample with about 90,000 clones, more than 80% of them seen once. Details on this clone: Antigen unknown.

The specimen was CD4+ or CD8+ T cells sorted from blood, collected in a trial of the OX40 agonist ivuxolimab. The source is an adult with an advanced solid tumor such as melanoma, head and neck, liver or kidney cancer.

CDR3 region: CASSYGTGGARGEKLFF. Here the CDR3 DNA reads TGTGCCAGCAGCTACGGGACAGGGGGCGCGCGGGGTGAAAAACTGTTTTTT. The rearrangement joins TRBV9 to TRBJ1-4; 12 nucleotides align to TRBD1. CDR3 length: 17 residues. V lost 4 bases, J lost 7 bases, and 11 bases stayed unmatched. Germline V gene lookup returns CDR1 SGDLS and CDR2 YYNGEE.